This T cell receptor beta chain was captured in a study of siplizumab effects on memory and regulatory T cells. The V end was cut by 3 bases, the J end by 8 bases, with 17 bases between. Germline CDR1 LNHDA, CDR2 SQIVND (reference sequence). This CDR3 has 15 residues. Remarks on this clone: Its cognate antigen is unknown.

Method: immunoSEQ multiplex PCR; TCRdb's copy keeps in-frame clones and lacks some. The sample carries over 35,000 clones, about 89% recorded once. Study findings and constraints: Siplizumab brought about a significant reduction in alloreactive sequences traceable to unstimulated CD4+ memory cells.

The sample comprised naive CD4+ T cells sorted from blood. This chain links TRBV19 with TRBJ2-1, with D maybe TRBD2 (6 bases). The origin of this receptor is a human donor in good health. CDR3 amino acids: CASSIKEGWFDEQFF. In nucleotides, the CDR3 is TGTGCCAGTAGTATTAAGGAGGGGTGGTTTGATGAGCAGTTCTTC.